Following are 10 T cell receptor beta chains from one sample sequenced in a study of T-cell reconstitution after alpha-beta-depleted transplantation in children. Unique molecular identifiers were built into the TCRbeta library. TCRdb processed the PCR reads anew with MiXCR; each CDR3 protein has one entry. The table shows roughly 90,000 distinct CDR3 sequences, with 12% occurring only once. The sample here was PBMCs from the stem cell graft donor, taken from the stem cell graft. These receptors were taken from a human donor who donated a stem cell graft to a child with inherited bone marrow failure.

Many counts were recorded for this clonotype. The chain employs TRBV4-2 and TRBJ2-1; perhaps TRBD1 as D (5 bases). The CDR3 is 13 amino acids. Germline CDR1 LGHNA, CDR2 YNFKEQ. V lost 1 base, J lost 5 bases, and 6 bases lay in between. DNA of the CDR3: TGTGCCAGCAGCCAAGCAGGGAACAATGAGCAGTTCTTC. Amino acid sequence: CASSQAGNNEQFF.

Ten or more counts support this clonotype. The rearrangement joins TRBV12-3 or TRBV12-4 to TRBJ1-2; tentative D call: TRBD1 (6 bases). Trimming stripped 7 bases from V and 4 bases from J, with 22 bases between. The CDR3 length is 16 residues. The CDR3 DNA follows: TGTGCCAGCACCCAAACCAGGGGTATTCGGGGCTATGGCTACACCTTC. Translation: CASTQTRGIRGYGYTF.

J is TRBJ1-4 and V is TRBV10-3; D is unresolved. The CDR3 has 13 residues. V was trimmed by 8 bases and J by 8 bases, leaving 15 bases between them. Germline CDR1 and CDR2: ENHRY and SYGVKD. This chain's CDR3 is CAIGAGSPEKLFF. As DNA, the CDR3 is TGTGCCATCGGAGCCGGCTCGCCCGAAAAACTGTTTTTT.

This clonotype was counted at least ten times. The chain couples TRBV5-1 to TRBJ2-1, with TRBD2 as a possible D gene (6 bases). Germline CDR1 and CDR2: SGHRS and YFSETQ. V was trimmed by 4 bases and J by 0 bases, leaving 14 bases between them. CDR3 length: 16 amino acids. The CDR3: CASSPEGLPSYNEQFF. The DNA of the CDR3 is TGCGCCAGCAGCCCGGAGGGCCTCCCCTCCTACAATGAGCAGTTCTTC.

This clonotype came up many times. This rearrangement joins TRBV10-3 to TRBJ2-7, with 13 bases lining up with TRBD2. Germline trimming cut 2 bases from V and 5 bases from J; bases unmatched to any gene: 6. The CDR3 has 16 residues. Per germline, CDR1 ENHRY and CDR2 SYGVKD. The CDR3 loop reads CAISEGLAGEKDEQYF. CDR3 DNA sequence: TGTGCCATCAGTGAGGGACTAGCGGGAGAAAAAGACGAGCAGTACTTC.

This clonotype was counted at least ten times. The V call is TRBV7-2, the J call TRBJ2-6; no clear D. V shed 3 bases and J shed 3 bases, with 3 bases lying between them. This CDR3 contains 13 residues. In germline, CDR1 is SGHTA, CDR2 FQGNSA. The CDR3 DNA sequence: TGTGCCAGCAGCTTTTATGGGGCCAACGTCCTGACTTTC. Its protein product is CASSFYGANVLTF.

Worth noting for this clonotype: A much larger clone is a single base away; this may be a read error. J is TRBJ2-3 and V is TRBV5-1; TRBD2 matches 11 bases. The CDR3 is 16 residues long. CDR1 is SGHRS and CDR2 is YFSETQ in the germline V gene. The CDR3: CASSSGLAASTDTRYF. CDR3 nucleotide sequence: TGCGCCAGCAGCTCGGGACTAGCGGCTAGCACAGATACGCGGTATTTT. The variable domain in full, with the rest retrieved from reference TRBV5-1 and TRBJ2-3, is KAGVTQTPRYLIKTRGQQVTLSCSPISGHRSVSWYQQTPGQGLQFLFEYFSETQRNKGNFPGRFSGRQFSNSRSEMNVSTLELGDSALYLCASSSGLAASTDTRYFGPGTRLTVL.

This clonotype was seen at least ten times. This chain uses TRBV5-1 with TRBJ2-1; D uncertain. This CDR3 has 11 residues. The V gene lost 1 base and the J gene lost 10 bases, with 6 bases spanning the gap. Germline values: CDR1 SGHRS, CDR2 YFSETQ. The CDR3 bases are TGCGCCAGCAGCTTGCAAGGGGAGCAGTTCTTC. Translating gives CASSLQGEQFF.

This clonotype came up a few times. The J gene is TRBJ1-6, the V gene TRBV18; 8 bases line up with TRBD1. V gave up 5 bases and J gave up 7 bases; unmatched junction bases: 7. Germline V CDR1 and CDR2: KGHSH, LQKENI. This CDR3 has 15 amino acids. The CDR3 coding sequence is TGTGCCAGCTCAACCGGACAGGGACAGAATTCACCCCTCCACTTT. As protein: CASSTGQGQNSPLHF.

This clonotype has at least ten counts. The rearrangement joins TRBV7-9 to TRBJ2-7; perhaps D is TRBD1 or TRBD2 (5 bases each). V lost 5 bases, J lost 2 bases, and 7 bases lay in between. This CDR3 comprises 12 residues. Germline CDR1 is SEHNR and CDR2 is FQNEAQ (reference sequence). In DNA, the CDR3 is TGTGCCAGCAGCACGGGACCCTACGAGCAGTACTTC. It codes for CASSTGPYEQYF. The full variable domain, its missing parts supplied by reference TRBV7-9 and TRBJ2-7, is DTGVSQNPRHKITKRGQNVTFRCDPISEHNRLYWYRQTLGQGPEFLTYFQNEAQLEKSRLLSDRFSAERPKGSFSTLEIQRTEQGDSAMYLCASSTGPYEQYFGPGTRLTVT.